This T cell receptor beta chain comes out of a study of cytomegalovirus exposure and HLA in healthy donors. General study results and limits: Association with HLA alleles at 0.05 false discovery rate was found for 16,951 TCR beta sequences in a later analysis. One variant, a missense change in DCLRE1C, was linked in a later analysis to TCR beta V- and J-gene trimming.

Germline CDR1 and CDR2: SNHLY and FYNNEI. CDR3 length: 16 residues. The ends lost 5 bases at V and 6 bases at J; junction bases unmatched: 10. In the PCR, 60 Vbeta and 13 Jbeta primers were used. Measured with immunoSEQ multiplex PCR; TCRdb has only the in-frame clones, and not every one. This sample has 280,000 or so clones, with 80% to 90% found just once. About this clone: Its antigen is unknown.

The chain employs TRBV2 and TRBJ2-1; 10 nucleotides match TRBD1. This clonotype originated in a woman between 18 and 30 years old in good health and CMV-seronegative. The sample comprised PBMCs. CDR3 DNA sequence: TGTGCCAGCAGTTCTAAACCGGGACAGGGGCGCAATGAGCAGTTCTTC. Encoded protein: CASSSKPGQGRNEQFF.